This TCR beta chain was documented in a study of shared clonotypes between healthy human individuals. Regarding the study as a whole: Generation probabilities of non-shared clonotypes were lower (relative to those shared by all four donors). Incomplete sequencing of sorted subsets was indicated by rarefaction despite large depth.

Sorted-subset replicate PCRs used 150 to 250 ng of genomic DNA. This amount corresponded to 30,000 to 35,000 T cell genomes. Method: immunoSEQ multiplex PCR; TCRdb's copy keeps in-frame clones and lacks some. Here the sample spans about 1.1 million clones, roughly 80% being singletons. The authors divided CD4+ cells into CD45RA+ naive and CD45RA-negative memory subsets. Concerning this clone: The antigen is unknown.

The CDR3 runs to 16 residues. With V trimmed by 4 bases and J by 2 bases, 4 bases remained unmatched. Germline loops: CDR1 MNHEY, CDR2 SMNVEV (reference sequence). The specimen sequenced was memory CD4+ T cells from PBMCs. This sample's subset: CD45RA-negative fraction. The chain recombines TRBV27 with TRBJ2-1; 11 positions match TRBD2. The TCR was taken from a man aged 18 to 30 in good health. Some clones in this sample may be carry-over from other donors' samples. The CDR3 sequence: CASSSRLAGTYNEQFF. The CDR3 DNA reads TGTGCCAGCAGTTCCAGACTAGCGGGAACCTACAATGAGCAGTTCTTC.